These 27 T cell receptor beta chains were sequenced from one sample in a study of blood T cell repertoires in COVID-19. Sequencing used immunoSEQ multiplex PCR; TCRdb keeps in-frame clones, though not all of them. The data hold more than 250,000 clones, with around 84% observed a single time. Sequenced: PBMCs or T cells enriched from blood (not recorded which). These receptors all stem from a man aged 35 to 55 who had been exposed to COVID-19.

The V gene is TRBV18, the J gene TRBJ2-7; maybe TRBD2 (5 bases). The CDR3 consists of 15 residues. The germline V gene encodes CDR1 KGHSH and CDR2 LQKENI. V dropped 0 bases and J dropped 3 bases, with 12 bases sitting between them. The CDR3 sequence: CASSPPGSASYEQYF. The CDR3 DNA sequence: TGTGCCAGCTCACCACCGGGGAGCGCGAGCTACGAGCAGTACTTC.

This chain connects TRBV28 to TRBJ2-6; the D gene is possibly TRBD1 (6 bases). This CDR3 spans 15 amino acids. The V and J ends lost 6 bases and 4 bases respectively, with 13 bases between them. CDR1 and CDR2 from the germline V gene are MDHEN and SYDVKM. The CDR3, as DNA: TGTGCCAGCAGGCTTATGGGGGCCGGGGCCAACGTCCTGACTTTC. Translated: CASRLMGAGANVLTF.

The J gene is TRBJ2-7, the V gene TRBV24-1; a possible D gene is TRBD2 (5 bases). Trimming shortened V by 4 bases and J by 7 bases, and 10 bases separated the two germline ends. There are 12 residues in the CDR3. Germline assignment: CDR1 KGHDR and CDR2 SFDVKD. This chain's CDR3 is CATSDRGPEQYF. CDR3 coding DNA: TGTGCCACCAGTGACCGAGGGCCTGAGCAGTACTTC.

Written as DNA, the CDR3 is TGTGCCAGCAGTATCAGACAGGGTCGTAACACTGAAGCTTTCTTT. This encodes CASSIRQGRNTEAFF. V is TRBV6-5 and J is TRBJ1-1, with 7 bases that match TRBD1. The CDR3 totals 15 residues. Germline loops: CDR1 MNHEY, CDR2 SVGAGI. V dropped 5 bases and J dropped 2; count of bases not matched to a gene: 8.

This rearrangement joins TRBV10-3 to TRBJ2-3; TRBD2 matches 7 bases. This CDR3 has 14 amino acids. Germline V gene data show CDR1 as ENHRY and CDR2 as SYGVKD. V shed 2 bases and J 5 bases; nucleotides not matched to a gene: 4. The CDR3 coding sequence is TGTGCCATCAGTGAGGTGAGGGAGGGAGATACGCAGTATTTT. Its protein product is CAISEVREGDTQYF.

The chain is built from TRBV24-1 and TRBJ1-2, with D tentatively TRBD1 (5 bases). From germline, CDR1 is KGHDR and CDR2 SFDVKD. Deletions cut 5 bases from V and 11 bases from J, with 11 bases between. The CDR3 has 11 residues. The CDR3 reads CATSVRGYYTF. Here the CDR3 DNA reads TGTGCCACCAGTGTAAGGGGCTATTACACCTTC.

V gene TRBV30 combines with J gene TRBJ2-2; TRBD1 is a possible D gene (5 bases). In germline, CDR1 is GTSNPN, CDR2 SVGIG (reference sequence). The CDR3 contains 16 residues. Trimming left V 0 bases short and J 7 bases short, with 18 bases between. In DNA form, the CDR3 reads TGTGCCTGGAGTGTACTCTCTTGGGGCTGGGGCGGGGAGCTGTTTTTT. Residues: CAWSVLSWGWGGELFF.

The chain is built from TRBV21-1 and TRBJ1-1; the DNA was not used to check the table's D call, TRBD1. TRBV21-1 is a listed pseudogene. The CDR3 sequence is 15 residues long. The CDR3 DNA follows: TGTGCCAGCAGCAAAAGGGCCTCCAGGGACACTGAAGCTTTCTTT. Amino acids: CASSKRASRDTEAFF.

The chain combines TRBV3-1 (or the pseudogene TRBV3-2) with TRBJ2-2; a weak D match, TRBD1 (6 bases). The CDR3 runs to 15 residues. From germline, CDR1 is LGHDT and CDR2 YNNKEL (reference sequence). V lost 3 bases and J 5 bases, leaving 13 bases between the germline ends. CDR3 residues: CASSQRSGVTGELFF. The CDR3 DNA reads TGTGCCAGCAGCCAGAGGTCAGGGGTGACCGGGGAGCTGTTTTTT.

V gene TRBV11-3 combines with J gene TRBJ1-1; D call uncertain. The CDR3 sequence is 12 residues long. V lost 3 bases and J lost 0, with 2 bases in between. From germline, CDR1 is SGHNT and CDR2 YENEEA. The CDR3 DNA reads TGTGCCAGCAGCTTCATGAACACTGAAGCTTTCTTT. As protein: CASSFMNTEAFF. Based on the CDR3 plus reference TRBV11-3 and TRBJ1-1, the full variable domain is EAGVVQSPRYKIIEKKQPVAFWCNPISGHNTLYWYLQNLGQGPELLIRYENEEAVDDSQLPKDRFSAERLKGVDSTLKIQPAELGDSAVYLCASSFMNTEAFFGQGTRLTVV.

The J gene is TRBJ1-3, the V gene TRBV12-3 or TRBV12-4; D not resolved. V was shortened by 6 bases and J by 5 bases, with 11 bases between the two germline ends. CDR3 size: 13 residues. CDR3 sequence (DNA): TGTGCCAGCAGCCTCCTCCCTCGAAACACCATATATTTT. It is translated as CASSLLPRNTIYF.

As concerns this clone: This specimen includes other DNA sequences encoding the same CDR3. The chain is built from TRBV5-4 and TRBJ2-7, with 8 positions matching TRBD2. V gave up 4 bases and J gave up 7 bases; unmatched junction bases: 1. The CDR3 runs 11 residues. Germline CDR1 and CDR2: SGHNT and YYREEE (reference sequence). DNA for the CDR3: TGTGCCAGCAGCCGCGGGGGGGAGCAGTACTTC. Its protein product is CASSRGGEQYF.

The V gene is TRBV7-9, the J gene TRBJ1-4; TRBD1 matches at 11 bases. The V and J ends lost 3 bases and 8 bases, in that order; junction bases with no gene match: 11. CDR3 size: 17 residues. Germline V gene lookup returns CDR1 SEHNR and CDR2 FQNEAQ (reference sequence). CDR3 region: CASSLVSGQGAREKLFF. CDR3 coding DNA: TGTGCCAGCAGCTTGGTTTCCGGACAGGGGGCGAGAGAAAAACTGTTTTTT.

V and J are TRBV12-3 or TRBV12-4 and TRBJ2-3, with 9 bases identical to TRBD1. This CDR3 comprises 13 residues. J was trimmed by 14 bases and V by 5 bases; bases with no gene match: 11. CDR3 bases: TGTGCCAGCAGTCGAGGCCGGGACAGGGTCTCGTATTTT. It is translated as CASSRGRDRVSYF.

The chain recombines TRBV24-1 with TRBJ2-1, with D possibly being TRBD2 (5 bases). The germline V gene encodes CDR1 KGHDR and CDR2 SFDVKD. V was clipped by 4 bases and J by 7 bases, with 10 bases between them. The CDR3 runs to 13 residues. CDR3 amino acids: CATSDLPGNEQFF. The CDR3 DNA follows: TGTGCCACCAGTGACCTCCCGGGGAATGAGCAGTTCTTC.

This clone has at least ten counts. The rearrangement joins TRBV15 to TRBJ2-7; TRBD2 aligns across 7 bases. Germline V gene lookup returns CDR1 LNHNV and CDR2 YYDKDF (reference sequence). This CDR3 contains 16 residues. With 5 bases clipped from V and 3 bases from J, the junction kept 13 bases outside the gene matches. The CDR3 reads CATSQENPGLIYEQYF. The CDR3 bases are TGTGCCACCAGCCAAGAAAATCCGGGACTAATCTACGAGCAGTACTTC.

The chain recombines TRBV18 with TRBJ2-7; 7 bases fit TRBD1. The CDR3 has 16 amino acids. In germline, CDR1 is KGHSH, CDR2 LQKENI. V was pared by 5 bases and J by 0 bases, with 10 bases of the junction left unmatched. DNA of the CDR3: TGTGCCAGCTCATCGCTCCGGGACAGATCCTCCTACGAGCAGTACTTC. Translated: CASSSLRDRSSYEQYF.

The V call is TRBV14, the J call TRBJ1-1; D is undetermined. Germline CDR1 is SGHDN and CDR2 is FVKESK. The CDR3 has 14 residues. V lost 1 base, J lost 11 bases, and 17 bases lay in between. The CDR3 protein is CASSQVGRLSVAFF. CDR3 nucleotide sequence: TGTGCCAGCAGCCAAGTCGGCAGGTTGTCAGTGGCTTTCTTT. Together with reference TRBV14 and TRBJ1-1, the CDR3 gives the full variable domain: EAGVTQFPSHSVIEKGQTVTLRCDPISGHDNLYWYRRVMGKEIKFLLHFVKESKQDESGMPNNRFLAERTGGTYSTLKVQPAELEDSGVYFCASSQVGRLSVAFFGQGTRLTVV.

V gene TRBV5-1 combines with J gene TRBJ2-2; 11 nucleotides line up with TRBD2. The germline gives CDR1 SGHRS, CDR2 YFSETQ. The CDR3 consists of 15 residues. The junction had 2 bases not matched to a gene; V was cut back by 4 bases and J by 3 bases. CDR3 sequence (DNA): TGCGCCAGCAGCCCGGGACTAGCGGACACCGGGGAGCTGTTTTTT. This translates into CASSPGLADTGELFF.

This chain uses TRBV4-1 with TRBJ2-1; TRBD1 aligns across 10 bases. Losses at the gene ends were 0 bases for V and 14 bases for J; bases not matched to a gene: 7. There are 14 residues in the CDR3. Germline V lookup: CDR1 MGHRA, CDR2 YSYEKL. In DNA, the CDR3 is TGCGCCAGCAGCCAAGATCCCGGGACAGGGGAGAAGTTCTTC. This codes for CASSQDPGTGEKFF.

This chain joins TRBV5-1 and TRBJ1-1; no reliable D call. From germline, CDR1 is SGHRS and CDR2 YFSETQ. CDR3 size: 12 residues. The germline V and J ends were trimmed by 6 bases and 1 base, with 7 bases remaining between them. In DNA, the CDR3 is TGCGCCAGCATGCGAGAGAACACTGAAGCTTTCTTT. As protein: CASMRENTEAFF.

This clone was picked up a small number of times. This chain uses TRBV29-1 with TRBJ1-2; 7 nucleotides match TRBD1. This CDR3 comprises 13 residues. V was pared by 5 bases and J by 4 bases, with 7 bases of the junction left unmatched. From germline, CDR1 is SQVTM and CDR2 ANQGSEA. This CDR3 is CSVIDRVGYGYTF. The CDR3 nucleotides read TGCAGCGTTATCGACAGGGTTGGCTATGGCTACACCTTC.

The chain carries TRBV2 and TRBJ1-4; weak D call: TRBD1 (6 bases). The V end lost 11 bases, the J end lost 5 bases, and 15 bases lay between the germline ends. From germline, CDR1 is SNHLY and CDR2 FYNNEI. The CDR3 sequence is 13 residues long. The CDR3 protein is CAGKQGENEKLFF. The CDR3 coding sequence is TGTGCCGGAAAACAGGGAGAAAATGAAAAACTGTTTTTT.

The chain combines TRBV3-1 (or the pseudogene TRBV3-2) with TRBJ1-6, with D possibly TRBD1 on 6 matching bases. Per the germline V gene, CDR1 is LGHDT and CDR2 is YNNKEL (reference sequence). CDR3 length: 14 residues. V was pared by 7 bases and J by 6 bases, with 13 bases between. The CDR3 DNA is TGTGCCAGCAAGAAGACAGGCACTAATTCACCCCTCCACTTT. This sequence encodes CASKKTGTNSPLHF.

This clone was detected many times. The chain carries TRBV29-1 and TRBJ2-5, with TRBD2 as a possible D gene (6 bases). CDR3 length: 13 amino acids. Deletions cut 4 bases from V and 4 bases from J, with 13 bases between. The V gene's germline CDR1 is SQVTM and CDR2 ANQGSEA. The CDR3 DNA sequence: TGCAGCGTTGCACCGGGACTGAGAGAGACCCAGTACTTC. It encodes CSVAPGLRETQYF.

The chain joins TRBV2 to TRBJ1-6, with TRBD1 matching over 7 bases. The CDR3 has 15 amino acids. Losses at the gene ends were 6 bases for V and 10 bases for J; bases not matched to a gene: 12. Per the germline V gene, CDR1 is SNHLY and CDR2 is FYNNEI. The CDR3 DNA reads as TGTGCCAGCAGCCTTCGACAGGGAGATTTGTCACCCCTCCACTTT. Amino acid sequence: CASSLRQGDLSPLHF.

CDR3 bases: TGTGCCAGCAGCCCGACGGACAGGGTCAATGAGCAGTTCTTC. This sequence encodes CASSPTDRVNEQFF. The V and J genes are TRBV7-6 and TRBJ2-1, with 8 bases lining up with TRBD1. Trimming took 5 bases from V and 6 from J; bases not matched to a gene: 6. This CDR3 has 14 residues. The V gene's germline CDR1 is SGHVS and CDR2 FNYEAQ. The entire variable domain, with the rest obtained from reference TRBV7-6 and TRBJ2-1, is as follows: GAGVSQSPRYKVTKRGQDVALRCDPISGHVSLYWYRQALGQGPEFLTYFNYEAQQDKSGLPNDRFSAERPEGSISTLTIQRTEQRDSAMYRCASSPTDRVNEQFFGPGTRLTVL.